This T cell receptor beta chain derives from a study of blood T cell repertoires in COVID-19. Background on the study: The cDNA or gDNA used as material had been derived from T cells, B-cell-depleted T cells, or PBMCs.

Per the germline V gene, CDR1 is SGHRS and CDR2 is YFSETQ. Trimming pared 0 bases from V and 0 bases from J, leaving 10 bases between. The CDR3 runs 16 residues. Sequencing was performed with immunoSEQ multiplex PCR; in TCRdb, only in-frame clones are kept and a portion is missing. The repertoire holds roughly 500,000 clones, with over 75% as singletons. Participant age was roughly 18 to 100 years, and participants resided in 25 or so US areas. Symptom resolution, clearance, or two negative PCRs marked donors in Cohort 3 as recovered. The specimen was PBMCs or T cells enriched from blood (not recorded which). The TCR sequence derives from a woman aged 40-49 years who had recovered from COVID-19. The J gene is TRBJ2-1, the V gene TRBV5-1, with a tentative D call TRBD2 (6 bases). The CDR3 loop reads CASSLGGRTSYNEQFF. The CDR3 nucleotides are TGCGCCAGCAGCTTGGGTGGGAGGACCTCCTACAATGAGCAGTTCTTC.